The rows below give T cell receptor beta chains drawn from one sample of a study of blood T cell repertoires in COVID-19. The data were produced by immunoSEQ multiplex PCR, yet TCRdb's version contains in-frame clones alone and is incomplete. The table lists about 170,000 clones, approximately 84% of them singletons. The sample taken for sequencing was peripheral blood. These receptors were obtained from a man aged 40-49 years who had recovered from COVID-19. Both conserved end residues are trimmed from each CDR3. A D gene is named only where the DNA matches it firmly.

CDR3 protein	D gene	V gene
ASSYSRQGNTEAF	NA	TRBV6-5
ASSRGAHVEKLF	NA	TRBV6-5
ATSGQGRGELF	NA	TRBV24-1
ATSDQAGGRSGANVLT	TRBD2	TRBV24-1
ASSHDQGGNEQF	TRBD2	TRBV4-3
ASSQDRGPSTDTQY	TRBD1	TRBV2
ASWTTDPSGANVLT	NA	TRBV7-9
ASSQDRFAGEVYEQY	TRBD2	TRBV3-1/TRBV3-2
ASSQVGAGRYEQY	NA	TRBV14
ASVPSGGYNEQF	TRBD2	TRBV6-1
ASSQTEGAETQY	TRBD1	TRBV4-1
ASSREASGNTIY	NA	TRBV7-8
ASSEQAYEQY	NA	TRBV2
ASSFTSGEYNEQF	TRBD2	TRBV6-6
ASSRDTETQY	NA	TRBV2
ASSPTRGGGTQY	NA	TRBV21-1
ASSITDRGIGNTIY	NA	TRBV19
ASGGTSGGKDTQY	TRBD2	TRBV23-1
ATSKLAGRAGQF	TRBD2	TRBV15
ASSWGQGSTEQY	TRBD1	TRBV7-2
ASSLLAGGEQF	TRBD2	TRBV5-4
ASSQDIVAGYT	NA	TRBV3-1/TRBV3-2
ASSQAAEETQY	NA	TRBV7-3
ASSIGGGLASYEQY	TRBD2	TRBV19
ASSRTVPSTDTQY	NA	TRBV5-1
ATSRDALRTQY	NA	TRBV15
ASSHTGTSGAGGNIQY	TRBD2	TRBV7-2
ASSTRTGVGANVLT	TRBD1	TRBV4-3
ASSYSGSDTPEKLF	NA	TRBV6-5
ASSLTISYNEQF	NA	TRBV7-2
ASSLRQGRDGELF	TRBD1	TRBV5-1
ASSALPPGAYGYT	NA	TRBV27
ASSQGLGGDTQY	TRBD2	TRBV3-1/TRBV3-2
ASSFTGALNQPQH	TRBD1	TRBV28
SVDRSSYNEQF	NA	TRBV29-1
ASSLGRRGADTQY	TRBD2	TRBV7-2
ASSQGSVSYGYT	NA	TRBV14
ASSVDRDTEAF	TRBD1	TRBV7-3
ASSLAGGSTDTQY	TRBD2	TRBV7-3
ASSEQGTDTQY	NA	TRBV2
ASSTGDTGELF	NA	TRBV27
ATSLAGPSNEQF	NA	TRBV6-5
AWSVVGRDLGEQF	NA	TRBV30
ASSTLIRGEKLF	NA	TRBV7-8
ASSAEGAGGPTYEQY	TRBD2	TRBV28
ASSPGLAGDQF	TRBD2	TRBV12-3/TRBV12-4
ASSLEEQETQY	NA	TRBV11-3
ASSSGTSGRPEQY	TRBD2	TRBV28
ASSVQGLTSTDTQY	NA	TRBV2
ASSTDRGGAPLH	TRBD1	TRBV6-2/TRBV6-3
AWSLRRAGSNQPQH	NA	TRBV30
ASSPLGGGELF	NA	TRBV6-5
ASSSPTSGTTNEQF	TRBD2	TRBV28
ASSLVGGTEAF	NA	TRBV3-1/TRBV3-2
ASYRNSGGGGELF	TRBD1	TRBV6-5
ASSSTSVYGYT	NA	TRBV28
ASSLGQGAYGYT	TRBD1	TRBV2